This TCR beta chain was sequenced in a study of T cell repertoires in cytomegalovirus infection. Notes on the study in general: Adding up the frequency of public TCR beta families identified people who carried CMV plus the relevant HLA.

TCRdb processed the reads anew with MiXCR; each CDR3 protein has one entry. The sample records roughly 120,000 distinct CDR3 sequences, 32% being singletons. With 2 bases clipped from V and 2 bases from J, the junction kept 13 bases outside the gene matches. This CDR3 comprises 18 residues. CDR1 SGHDT and CDR2 YYEEEE come from the germline V gene. Remarks on this clonotype: Its antigen is currently unknown.

The clonotype originates from a human donor in good health (CMV status not recorded). Some clones in this sample may be carry-over from other donors' samples. The specimen comprised CD8+ T cells from cultured PBMCs, sampled from culture after CMV antigen stimulation. The gene calls are TRBV5-6 and TRBJ2-3, with 8 bases fitting TRBD2. CDR3 sequence reads: CASSLGSGPGGITDTQYF. CDR3 bases: TGTGCCAGCAGCTTAGGGTCTGGCCCGGGAGGGATCACAGATACGCAGTATTTT.